This TCR beta chain stems from a study of T-cell reconstitution after alpha-beta-depleted transplantation in children. Study findings and constraints: It was newly produced T cells that mostly accounted for T-cell counts and diversity one year after transplant. Some patients' high day-60 TCRbeta diversity was traced to surviving recipient T cells and thymic progenitors. As was reported, about two months after transplant, alpha-beta T cells came from several hundred expanded graft clones.

CDR1 is SEHNR, CDR2 FQNEAQ, per germline (reference sequence). The J segment lost 4 bases and the V segment lost 1 base, leaving 10 bases of the junction unmatched. This CDR3 region has 16 residues. Preparation of the TCRbeta library used unique molecular identifiers. In TCRdb, the PCR reads were re-called with MiXCR into one record per CDR3 protein. Among 250,000 to 300,000 distinct CDR3 sequences listed, around a tenth were seen once. This clonotype occurred many times. Its cognate antigen is unknown. This receptor was obtained from a boy less than two years old with acute myeloid leukemia, due to receive a stem cell transplant. The chain carries TRBV7-9 and TRBJ2-7, with 7 bases matching TRBD2. Specimen: PBMCs, collected before TCRalphabeta/CD19-depleted stem cell transplant. The CDR3 nucleotides are TGTGCCAGCAGCTTAGTTATCGGGAGGCGCGGGTACGAGCAGTACTTC. It translates to CASSLVIGRRGYEQYF.